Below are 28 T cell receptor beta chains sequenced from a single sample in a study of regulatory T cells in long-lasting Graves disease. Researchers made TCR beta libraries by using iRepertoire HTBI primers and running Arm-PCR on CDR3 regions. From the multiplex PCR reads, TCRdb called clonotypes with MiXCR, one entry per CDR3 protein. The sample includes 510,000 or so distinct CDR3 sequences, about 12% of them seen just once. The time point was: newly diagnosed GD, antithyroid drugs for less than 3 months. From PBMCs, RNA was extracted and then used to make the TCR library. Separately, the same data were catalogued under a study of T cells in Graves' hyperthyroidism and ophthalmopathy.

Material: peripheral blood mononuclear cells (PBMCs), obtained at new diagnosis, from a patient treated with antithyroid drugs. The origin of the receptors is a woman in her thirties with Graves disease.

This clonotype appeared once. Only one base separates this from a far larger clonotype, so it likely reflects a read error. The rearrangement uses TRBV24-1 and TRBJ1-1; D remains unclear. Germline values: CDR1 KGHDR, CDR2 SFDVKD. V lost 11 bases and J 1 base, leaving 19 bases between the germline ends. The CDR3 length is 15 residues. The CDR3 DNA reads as TGTGCCAGCAGACCTGTTCGCGGACCGAACACTGAAGCTTTCTTT. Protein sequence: CASRPVRGPNTEAFF.

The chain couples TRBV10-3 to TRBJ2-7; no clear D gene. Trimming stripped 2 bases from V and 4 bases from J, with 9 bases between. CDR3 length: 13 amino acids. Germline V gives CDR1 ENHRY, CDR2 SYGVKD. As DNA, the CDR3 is TGTGCCATCAGTGAGGGGTACTTGTACGAGCAGTACTTC. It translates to CAISEGYLYEQYF.

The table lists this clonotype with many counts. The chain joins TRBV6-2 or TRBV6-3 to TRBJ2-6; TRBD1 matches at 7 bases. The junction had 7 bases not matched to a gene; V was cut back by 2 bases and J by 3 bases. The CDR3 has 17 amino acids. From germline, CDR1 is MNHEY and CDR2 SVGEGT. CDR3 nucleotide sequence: TGTGCCAGCAGTTACAAGGGGGCGACTCTTGGGGCCAACGTCCTGACTTTC. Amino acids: CASSYKGATLGANVLTF.

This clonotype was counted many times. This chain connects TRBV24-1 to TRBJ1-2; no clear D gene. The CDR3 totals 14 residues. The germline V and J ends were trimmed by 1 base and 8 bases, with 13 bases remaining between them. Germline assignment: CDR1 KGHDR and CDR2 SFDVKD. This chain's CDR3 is CATSDLLRSEGYTF. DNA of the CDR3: TGTGCCACCAGTGATTTATTACGTTCGGAGGGCTACACCTTC.

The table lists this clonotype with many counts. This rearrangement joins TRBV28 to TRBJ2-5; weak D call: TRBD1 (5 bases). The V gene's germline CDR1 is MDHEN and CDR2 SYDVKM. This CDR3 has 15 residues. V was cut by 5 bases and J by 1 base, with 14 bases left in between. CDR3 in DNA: TGTGCCAGCAGTCCCCGTGGGGCGGTCCAAGAGACCCAGTACTTC. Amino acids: CASSPRGAVQETQYF.

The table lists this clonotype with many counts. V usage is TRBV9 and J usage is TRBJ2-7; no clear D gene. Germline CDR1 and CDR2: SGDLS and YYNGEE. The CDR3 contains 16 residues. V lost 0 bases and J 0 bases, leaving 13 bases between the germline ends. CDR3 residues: CASSVGGTATSYEQYF. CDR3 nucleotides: TGTGCCAGCAGCGTAGGGGGAACAGCCACCTCCTACGAGCAGTACTTC.

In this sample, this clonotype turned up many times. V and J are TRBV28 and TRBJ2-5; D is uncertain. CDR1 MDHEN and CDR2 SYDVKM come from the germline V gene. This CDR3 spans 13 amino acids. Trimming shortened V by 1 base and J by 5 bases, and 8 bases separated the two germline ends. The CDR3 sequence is CASSLLGKETQYF. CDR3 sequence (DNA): TGTGCCAGCAGTTTATTGGGGAAGGAGACCCAGTACTTC.

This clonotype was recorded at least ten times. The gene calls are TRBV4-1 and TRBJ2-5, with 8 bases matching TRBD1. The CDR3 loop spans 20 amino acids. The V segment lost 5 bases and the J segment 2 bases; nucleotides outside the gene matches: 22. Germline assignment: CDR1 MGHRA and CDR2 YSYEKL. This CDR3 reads CASSAHHFLTDREGQETQYF. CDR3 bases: TGCGCCAGCAGCGCCCATCACTTTTTAACGGACAGGGAAGGACAAGAGACCCAGTACTTC.

The CDR3 nucleotides read TGTGCCACCAGTGATTCCGACAGTCTGAATCAGCCCCAGCATTTT. Translating it yields CATSDSDSLNQPQHF. This chain connects TRBV24-1 to TRBJ1-5, with D possibly being TRBD1 (5 bases). The CDR3 runs to 15 residues. Germline V CDR1 and CDR2: KGHDR, SFDVKD. With 2 bases removed from V and 4 bases from J, the gap between germline ends came to 11 bases.

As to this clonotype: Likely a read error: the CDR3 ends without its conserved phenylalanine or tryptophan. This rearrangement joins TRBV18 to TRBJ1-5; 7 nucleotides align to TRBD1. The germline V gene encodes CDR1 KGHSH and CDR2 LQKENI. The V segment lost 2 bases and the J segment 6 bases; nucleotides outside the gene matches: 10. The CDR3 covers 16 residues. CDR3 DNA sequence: TGTGCCAGCTCACCATCTACGCGGACAGGCCCTCAGCCCCAGCATTTG. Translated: CASSPSTRTGPQPQHL.

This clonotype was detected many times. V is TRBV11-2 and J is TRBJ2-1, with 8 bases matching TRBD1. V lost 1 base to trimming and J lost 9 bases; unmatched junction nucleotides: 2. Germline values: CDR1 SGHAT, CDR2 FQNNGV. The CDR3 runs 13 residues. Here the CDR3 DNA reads TGTGCCAGCAGCTTAGGACAGGGGAGTGAGCAGTTCTTC. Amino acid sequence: CASSLGQGSEQFF.

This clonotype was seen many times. Here the CDR3 DNA reads TGTGCCAGCTCACGGGCTACACTAGCCGAGCAGTTCTTC. It yields the protein CASSRATLAEQFF. The chain uses TRBV18 and TRBJ2-1; possibly TRBD2 for D (6 bases). With 4 bases removed from V and 10 bases from J, the gap between germline ends came to 14 bases. The germline CDR1 and CDR2 sequences are KGHSH and LQKENI. The CDR3 runs to 13 residues.

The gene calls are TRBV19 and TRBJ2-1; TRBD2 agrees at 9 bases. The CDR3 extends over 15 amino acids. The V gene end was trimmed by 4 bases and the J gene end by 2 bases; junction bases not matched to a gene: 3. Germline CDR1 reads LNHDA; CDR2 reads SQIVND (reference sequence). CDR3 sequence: CASSTREGAYNEQFF. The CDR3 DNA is TGTGCCAGTAGTACGCGGGAGGGGGCCTACAATGAGCAGTTCTTC.

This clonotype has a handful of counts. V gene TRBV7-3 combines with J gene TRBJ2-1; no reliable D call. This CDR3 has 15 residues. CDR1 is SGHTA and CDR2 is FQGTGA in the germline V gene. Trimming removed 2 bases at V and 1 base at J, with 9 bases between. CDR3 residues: CASSLVAASYNEQFF. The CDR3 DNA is TGTGCCAGCAGCTTAGTGGCAGCATCCTACAATGAGCAGTTCTTC.

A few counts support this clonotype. This CDR3 reads CASSVWGETEAFF. CDR3 nucleotides: TGTGCCAGCAGCGTATGGGGGGAGACTGAAGCTTTCTTT. This rearrangement joins TRBV9 to TRBJ1-1; TRBD1 might be the D (5 bases). Trimming shortened V by 1 base and J by 5 bases, and 9 bases separated the two germline ends. The CDR3 contains 13 residues. CDR1 and CDR2 from the germline V gene are SGDLS and YYNGEE.

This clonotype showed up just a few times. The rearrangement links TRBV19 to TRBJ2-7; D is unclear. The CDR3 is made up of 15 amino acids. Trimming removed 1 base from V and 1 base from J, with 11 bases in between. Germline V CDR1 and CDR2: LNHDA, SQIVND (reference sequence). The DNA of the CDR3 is TGTGCCAGTAGTATAGTAGGGTCGCAGTCCTACGAGCAGTACTTC. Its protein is CASSIVGSQSYEQYF.

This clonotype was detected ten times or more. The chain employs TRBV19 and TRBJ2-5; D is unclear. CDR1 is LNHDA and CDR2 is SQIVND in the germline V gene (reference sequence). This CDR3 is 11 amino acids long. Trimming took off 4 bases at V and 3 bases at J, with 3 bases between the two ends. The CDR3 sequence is CASSKKETQYF. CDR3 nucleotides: TGTGCCAGTAGTAAGAAAGAGACCCAGTACTTC. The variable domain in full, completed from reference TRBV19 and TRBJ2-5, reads DGGITQSPKYLFRKEGQNVTLSCEQNLNHDAMYWYRQDPGQGLRLIYYSQIVNDFQKGDIAEGYSVSREKKESFPLTVTSAQKNPTAFYLCASSKKETQYFGPGTRLLVL.

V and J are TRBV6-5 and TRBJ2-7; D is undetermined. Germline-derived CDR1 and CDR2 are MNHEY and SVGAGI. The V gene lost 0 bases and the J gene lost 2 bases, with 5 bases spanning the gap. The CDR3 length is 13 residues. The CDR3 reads CASSYSFTYEQYF. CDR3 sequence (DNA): TGTGCCAGCAGTTACTCGTTCACCTACGAGCAGTACTTC.

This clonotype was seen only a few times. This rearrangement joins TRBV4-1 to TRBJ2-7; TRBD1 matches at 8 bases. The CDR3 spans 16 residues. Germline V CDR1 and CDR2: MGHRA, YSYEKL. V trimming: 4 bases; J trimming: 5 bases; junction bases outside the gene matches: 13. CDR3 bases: TGCGCCAGCAGCCTCTCCAGGGGCAGGGGGCTTGACGAGCAGTACTTC. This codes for CASSLSRGRGLDEQYF.

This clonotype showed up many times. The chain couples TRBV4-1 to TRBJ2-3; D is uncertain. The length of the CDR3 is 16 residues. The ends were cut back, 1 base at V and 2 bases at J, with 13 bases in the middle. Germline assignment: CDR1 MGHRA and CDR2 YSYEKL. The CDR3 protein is CASSQVGSQATDTQYF. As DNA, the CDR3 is TGCGCCAGCAGCCAAGTAGGTAGTCAGGCCACAGATACGCAGTATTTT.

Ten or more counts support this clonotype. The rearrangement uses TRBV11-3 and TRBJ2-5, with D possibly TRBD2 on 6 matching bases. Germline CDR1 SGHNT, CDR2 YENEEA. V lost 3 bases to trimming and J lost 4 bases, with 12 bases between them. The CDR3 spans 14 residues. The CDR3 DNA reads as TGTGCCAGCAGCTTTCACACAGCGGGAGAGACCCAGTACTTC. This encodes CASSFHTAGETQYF. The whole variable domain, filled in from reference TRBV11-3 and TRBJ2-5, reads EAGVVQSPRYKIIEKKQPVAFWCNPISGHNTLYWYLQNLGQGPELLIRYENEEAVDDSQLPKDRFSAERLKGVDSTLKIQPAELGDSAVYLCASSFHTAGETQYFGPGTRLLVL.

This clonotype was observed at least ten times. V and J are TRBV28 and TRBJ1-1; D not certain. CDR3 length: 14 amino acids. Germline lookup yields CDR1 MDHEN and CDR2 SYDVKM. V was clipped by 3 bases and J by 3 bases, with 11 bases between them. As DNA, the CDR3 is TGTGCCAGCAGTTTGAAACCTTGGGACACTGAAGCTTTCTTT. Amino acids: CASSLKPWDTEAFF.

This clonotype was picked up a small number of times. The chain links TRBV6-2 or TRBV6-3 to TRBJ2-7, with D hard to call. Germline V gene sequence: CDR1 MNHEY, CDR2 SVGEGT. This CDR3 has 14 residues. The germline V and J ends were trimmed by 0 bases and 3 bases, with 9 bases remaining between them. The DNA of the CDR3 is TGTGCCAGCAGTTACTCGGTGGGCGGCTACGAGCAGTACTTC. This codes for CASSYSVGGYEQYF.

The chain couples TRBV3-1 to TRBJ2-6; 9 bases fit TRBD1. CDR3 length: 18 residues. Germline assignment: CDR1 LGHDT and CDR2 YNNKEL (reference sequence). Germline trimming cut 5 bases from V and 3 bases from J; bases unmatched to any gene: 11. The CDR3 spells CASSETRDRVFGANVLTF. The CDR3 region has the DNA TGTGCCAGCAGCGAGACCCGGGACAGGGTCTTTGGGGCCAACGTCCTGACTTTC.

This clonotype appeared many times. This CDR3 is CASSFGRAGEKLFF. CDR3 DNA sequence: TGTGCCAGCAGCTTTGGCAGGGCTGGTGAAAAACTGTTTTTT. The chain is built from TRBV5-8 and TRBJ1-4; tentatively, D is TRBD1 (5 bases). The V end lost 2 bases, the J end lost 7 bases, and 12 bases lay between the germline ends. The CDR3 covers 14 residues. Germline values: CDR1 SGHTS, CDR2 YDEGEE.

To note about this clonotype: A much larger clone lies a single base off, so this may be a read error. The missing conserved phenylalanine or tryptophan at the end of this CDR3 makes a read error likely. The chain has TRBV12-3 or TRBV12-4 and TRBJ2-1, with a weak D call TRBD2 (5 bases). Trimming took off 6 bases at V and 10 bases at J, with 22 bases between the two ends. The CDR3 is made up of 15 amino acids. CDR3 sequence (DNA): TGTGCCAGCAGCCCTGGATTCGGCCCCCCGGGGGAGCAGTTCCTC. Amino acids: CASSPGFGPPGEQFL.

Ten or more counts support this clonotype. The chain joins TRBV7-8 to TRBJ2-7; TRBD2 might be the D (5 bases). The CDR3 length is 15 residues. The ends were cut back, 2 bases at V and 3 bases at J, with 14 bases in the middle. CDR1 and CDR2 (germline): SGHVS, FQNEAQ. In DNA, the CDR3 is TGTGCCAGCAGCTTAAAGGAGGCCAGGTTCTACGAGCAGTACTTC. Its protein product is CASSLKEARFYEQYF. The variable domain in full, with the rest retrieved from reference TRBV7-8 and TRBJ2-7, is GAGVSQSPRYKVAKRGQDVALRCDPISGHVSLFWYQQALGQGPEFLTYFQNEAQLDKSGLPSDRFFAERPEGSVSTLKIQRTQQEDSAVYLCASSLKEARFYEQYFGPGTRLTVT.

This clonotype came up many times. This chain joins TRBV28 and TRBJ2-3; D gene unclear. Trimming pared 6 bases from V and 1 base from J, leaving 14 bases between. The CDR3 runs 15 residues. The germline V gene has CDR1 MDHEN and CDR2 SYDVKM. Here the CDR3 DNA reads TGTGCCAGCAGCCGCCCCGGCCGAGGCACAGATACGCAGTATTTT. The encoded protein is CASSRPGRGTDTQYF.